The 5 T cell receptor beta chains in this list originate from one sample, sequenced in a study of T-cell reconstitution after alpha-beta-depleted transplantation in children. Unique molecular identifiers were built into the TCRbeta library. TCRdb itself ran the PCR reads through MiXCR, one entry per CDR3 protein. The table has around 300,000 distinct CDR3 sequences, more than 20% seen once. The sequences come from PBMCs, mostly from graft donor cells, collected 180 days after TCRalphabeta/CD19-depleted stem cell transplant. Every receptor here comes from a male patient between 10 and 17 years old who had a stem cell transplant for acute lymphoblastic leukemia, so the T cells may come from the graft donor.

The V and J genes are TRBV9 and TRBJ2-2; TRBD2 agrees at 14 bases. CDR1 and CDR2 (germline): SGDLS, YYNGEE. The V segment lost 3 bases and the J segment 0 bases; nucleotides outside the gene matches: 16. The CDR3 runs 22 residues. The CDR3 region has the DNA TGTGCCAGCAGCGAGACCAAAATATGGACTAGCGGGAGGACAACGAACACCGGGGAGCTGTTTTTT. Its translation is CASSETKIWTSGRTTNTGELFF.

The sample holds a few counts of this clonotype. The V gene is TRBV5-1, the J gene TRBJ2-3, with a tentative D call TRBD1 (5 bases). The germline gives CDR1 SGHRS, CDR2 YFSETQ. V was cut by 0 bases and J by 4 bases, with 6 bases left in between. This CDR3 has 13 amino acids. The DNA for the CDR3 is TGCGCCAGCAGCTTGGCCAGGGCAGATACGCAGTATTTT. Its translation is CASSLARADTQYF.

This clonotype was picked up a small number of times. This chain links TRBV2 with TRBJ1-5; D unresolved. The CDR3 spans 15 residues. V shed 9 bases and J shed 2 bases, with 17 bases lying between them. Germline CDR1 reads SNHLY; CDR2 reads FYNNEI. The CDR3 protein is CASCITVYGNQPQHF. The CDR3 coding sequence is TGTGCCAGTTGTATTACAGTCTACGGCAATCAGCCCCAGCATTTT.

This clonotype has only a few counts. The chain recombines TRBV12-3 or TRBV12-4 with TRBJ1-2, with 8 bases lining up with TRBD1. This CDR3 has 15 amino acids. V shed 3 bases, J shed 7 bases, and the junction held 10 bases outside the gene matches. CDR3: CASSLQGARFRGYTF. The DNA for the CDR3 is TGTGCCAGCAGTTTGCAGGGGGCGCGTTTTCGTGGCTACACCTTC.

The V gene is TRBV7-9, the J gene TRBJ2-4, with TRBD1 matching over 7 bases. With 0 bases clipped from V and 3 bases from J, the junction kept 8 bases outside the gene matches. The CDR3 consists of 17 residues. Germline lookup yields CDR1 SEHNR and CDR2 FQNEAQ (reference sequence). The CDR3 loop is CASSLAARWTGKNIQYF. CDR3 bases: TGTGCCAGCAGCTTAGCCGCTCGGTGGACAGGCAAAAACATTCAGTACTTC.